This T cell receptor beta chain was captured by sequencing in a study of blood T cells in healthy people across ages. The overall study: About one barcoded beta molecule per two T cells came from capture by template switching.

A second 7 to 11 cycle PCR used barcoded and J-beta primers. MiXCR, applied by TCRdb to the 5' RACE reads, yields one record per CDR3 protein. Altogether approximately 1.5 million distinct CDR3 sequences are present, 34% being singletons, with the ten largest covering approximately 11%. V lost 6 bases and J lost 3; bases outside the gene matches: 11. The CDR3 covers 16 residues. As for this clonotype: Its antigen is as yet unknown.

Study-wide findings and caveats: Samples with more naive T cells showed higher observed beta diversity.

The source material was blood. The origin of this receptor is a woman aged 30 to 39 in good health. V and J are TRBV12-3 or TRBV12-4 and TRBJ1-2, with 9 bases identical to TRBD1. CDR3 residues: CASSPGTGPRDYGYTF. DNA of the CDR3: TGTGCCAGCAGCCCCGGGACAGGGCCACGAGACTATGGCTACACCTTC.